These 25 T cell receptor beta chains were sequenced from one sample in a study of T cell responses to AZD1222 COVID-19 vaccine. Data came from immunoSEQ multiplex PCR; TCRdb stores just in-frame clones and leaves some out. The sample lists 90,000 to 120,000 clones, roughly 85% occurring once. The sequencing used peripheral blood, collected 28 days after the second AZD1222 dose. Receptor source: an adult who received the AZD1222 COVID-19 vaccine.

This clone was found once. The chain couples TRBV11-3 to TRBJ2-7, with a weak D call TRBD2 (5 bases). The CDR3 covers 14 residues. Germline CDR1 reads SGHNT; CDR2 reads YENEEA. The V end lost 5 bases, the J end lost 2 bases, and 13 bases lay between the germline ends. The CDR3: CASSHADGTYEQYF. Written as DNA, the CDR3 is TGTGCCAGCAGCCACGCCGACGGGACCTACGAGCAGTACTTC.

The chain joins TRBV11-2 to TRBJ2-1; unclear D gene. The CDR3 has 15 amino acids. Germline CDR1 is SGHAT and CDR2 is FQNNGV. The ends were cut back, 3 bases at V and 0 bases at J, with 9 bases in the middle. CDR3 in DNA: TGTGCCAGCAGCTTGTCGTGGCTCTCCTACAATGAGCAGTTCTTC. As protein: CASSLSWLSYNEQFF.

The chain joins TRBV5-4 to TRBJ2-3; 10 bases fit TRBD2. The germline gives CDR1 SGHNT, CDR2 YYREEE (reference sequence). This CDR3 region has 16 residues. The junction had 5 bases not matched to a gene; V was cut back by 2 bases and J by 2 bases. CDR3 sequence (DNA): TGTGCCAGCAGCTTTAGACTAGCGGGCATCACAGATACGCAGTATTTT. The encoded protein is CASSFRLAGITDTQYF.

The chain couples TRBV6-5 to TRBJ2-5; D not resolved. CDR1 is MNHEY and CDR2 is SVGAGI in the germline V gene. The length of the CDR3 is 13 residues. V dropped 6 bases and J dropped 4 bases, with 12 bases sitting between them. CDR3 protein: CASRPGSPETQYF. The CDR3 DNA sequence: TGTGCCAGCAGACCCGGCAGTCCAGAGACCCAGTACTTC.

The chain joins TRBV5-4 to TRBJ2-1; D is uncertain. Deletions cut 0 bases from V and 4 bases from J, with 17 bases between. Germline-derived CDR1 and CDR2 are SGHNT and YYREEE (reference sequence). The CDR3 is made up of 17 amino acids. The CDR3 DNA follows: TGTGCCAGCAGCTTGGCCCCCGGCGGCAAACGATACAATGAGCAGTTCTTC. Its translation: CASSLAPGGKRYNEQFF.

The chain uses TRBV6-4 and TRBJ2-1; D remains ambiguous. CDR1 is MRHNA, CDR2 SNTAGT, per germline. The CDR3 is made up of 15 amino acids. Trimming pared 4 bases from V and 0 bases from J, leaving 10 bases between. CDR3 region: CASSAEASSYNEQFF. The CDR3 DNA is TGTGCCAGCAGTGCCGAGGCTAGCTCCTACAATGAGCAGTTCTTC.

The chain is built from TRBV6-4 and TRBJ2-1; 13 nucleotides line up with TRBD2. In germline, CDR1 is MRHNA, CDR2 SNTAGT. J was trimmed by 6 bases and V by 4 bases; bases with no gene match: 6. The CDR3 has 16 amino acids. DNA of the CDR3: TGTGCCAGCAGTGGAACTAGCGGGAGGGCCCTCAATGAGCAGTTCTTC. It encodes CASSGTSGRALNEQFF.

V and J are TRBV7-2 and TRBJ1-2; D ambiguous. Trimming left V 4 bases short and J 7 bases short, with 22 bases between. CDR3 length: 16 residues. Germline V CDR1 and CDR2: SGHTA, FQGNSA. CDR3 nucleotides: TGTGCCAGCAGCTCCCTCGCGGTTATAGCCTCCGGTGGCTACACCTTC. Its translation is CASSSLAVIASGGYTF. The entire variable domain, with the rest obtained from reference TRBV7-2 and TRBJ1-2, is as follows: GAGVSQSPSNKVTEKGKDVELRCDPISGHTALYWYRQSLGQGLEFLIYFQGNSAPDKSGLPSDRFSAERTGGSVSTLTIQRTQQEDSAVYLCASSSLAVIASGGYTFGSGTRLTVV.

The chain recombines TRBV29-1 with TRBJ1-2; a possible D gene is TRBD1 (6 bases). CDR1 SQVTM and CDR2 ANQGSEA come from the germline V gene. The CDR3 sequence is 13 residues long. V was cut by 7 bases and J by 6 bases, with 18 bases left in between. The chain's CDR3 is CSAEGGPYDGYTF. As DNA, the CDR3 is TGCAGCGCCGAGGGGGGGCCGTATGATGGCTACACCTTC.

The chain combines TRBV19 with TRBJ1-1; TRBD1 agrees at 8 bases. Germline V lookup: CDR1 LNHDA, CDR2 SQIVND (reference sequence). V lost 6 bases to trimming and J lost 3 bases; unmatched junction nucleotides: 9. The CDR3 consists of 15 residues. The CDR3 loop is CASREDRATDTEAFF. In DNA form, the CDR3 reads TGTGCCAGTAGGGAGGACAGGGCAACTGACACTGAAGCTTTCTTT.

The chain uses TRBV6-6 and TRBJ1-2; the D gene is possibly TRBD1 (5 bases). V was shortened by 7 bases and J by 4 bases, with 16 bases between the two germline ends. The CDR3 is 14 amino acids. CDR1 is MNHNY and CDR2 is SVGAGI in the germline V gene (reference sequence). CDR3 sequence (DNA): TGTGCCAGCATTCTTGACAGCCCGTCCTATGGCTACACCTTC. Amino acids: CASILDSPSYGYTF.

The V gene is TRBV7-9, the J gene TRBJ2-7, with 7 bases lining up with TRBD2. The CDR3 runs 15 residues. Germline V lookup: CDR1 SEHNR, CDR2 FQNEAQ (reference sequence). The V gene end was trimmed by 1 base and the J gene end by 3 bases; junction bases not matched to a gene: 6. CDR3 protein: CASSLGFGGGYEQYF. CDR3 in DNA: TGTGCCAGCAGCTTAGGGTTCGGCGGGGGCTACGAGCAGTACTTC. Supplemented by reference TRBV7-9 and TRBJ2-7, the full variable domain reads DTGVSQNPRHKITKRGQNVTFRCDPISEHNRLYWYRQTLGQGPEFLTYFQNEAQLEKSRLLSDRFSAERPKGSFSTLEIQRTEQGDSAMYLCASSLGFGGGYEQYFGPGTRLTVT.

This chain uses TRBV10-3 with TRBJ1-5, with D maybe TRBD1 (5 bases). The germline V gene encodes CDR1 ENHRY and CDR2 SYGVKD. Trimming took off 0 bases at V and 0 bases at J, with 12 bases between the two ends. The CDR3 spans 17 residues. CDR3 bases: TGTGCCATCAGTGAGTCGGGGCCAGGGAATAGCAATCAGCCCCAGCATTTT. It translates to CAISESGPGNSNQPQHF.

The V and J genes are TRBV28 and TRBJ1-3, with 7 bases aligning to TRBD1. The length of the CDR3 is 15 residues. In germline, CDR1 is MDHEN, CDR2 SYDVKM. The V and J ends lost 3 bases and 2 bases, in that order; junction bases with no gene match: 4. The CDR3 DNA reads as TGTGCCAGCAGTTTGACAGGGTACGCTGGAAACACCATATATTTT. It yields the protein CASSLTGYAGNTIYF.

CDR3 amino acids: CASSPHSGLAGGQETQYF. The CDR3 DNA sequence: TGTGCCAGCAGTCCCCACTCGGGACTAGCGGGAGGGCAAGAGACCCAGTACTTC. This chain uses TRBV28 with TRBJ2-5; 16 nucleotides align to TRBD2. CDR3 length equals 18 residues. Germline values: CDR1 MDHEN, CDR2 SYDVKM. The junction had 8 bases not matched to a gene; V was cut back by 5 bases and J by 2 bases.

Worth noting for this clone: At the DNA level, this CDR3 is encoded by other sequences in the same sample as well. This chain uses TRBV4-3 with TRBJ2-7; 10 bases are shared with TRBD2. The CDR3 is 14 residues long. V gave up 1 base and J gave up 3 bases; unmatched junction bases: 0. Germline CDR1 reads LGHNA; CDR2 reads YSLEER. CDR3: CASSQASGGYEQYF. DNA of the CDR3: TGCGCCAGCAGCCAAGCTAGCGGGGGCTACGAGCAGTACTTC.

This clone was seen once. V gene TRBV30 combines with J gene TRBJ1-2; a weak D match, TRBD1 (6 bases). Trimming pared 0 bases from V and 3 bases from J, leaving 8 bases between. Germline CDR1 and CDR2: GTSNPN and SVGIG (reference sequence). The CDR3 loop spans 13 amino acids. CDR3 in amino acids: CAWSVAGDYGYTF. The DNA for the CDR3 is TGTGCCTGGAGTGTCGCAGGGGACTATGGCTACACCTTC.

The rearrangement links TRBV5-4 to TRBJ2-6; 12 bases agree with TRBD2. Trimming at V came to 2 bases and at J to 0 bases, leaving 0 bases not matched to a gene. Germline assignment: CDR1 SGHNT and CDR2 YYREEE (reference sequence). The CDR3 has 17 residues. The CDR3 loop is CASSLLAGGSGANVLTF. In DNA, the CDR3 is TGTGCCAGCAGCTTACTAGCGGGAGGCTCTGGGGCCAACGTCCTGACTTTC.

This clone was counted a single time. This rearrangement joins TRBV10-3 to TRBJ1-1; D unresolved. The V gene lost 1 base and the J gene lost 0 bases, with 12 bases spanning the gap. The CDR3 length is 16 residues. Germline CDR1 is ENHRY and CDR2 is SYGVKD. CDR3: CAISEWSGGVNTEAFF. The CDR3 coding sequence is TGTGCCATCAGTGAGTGGTCAGGCGGGGTGAACACTGAAGCTTTCTTT.

The rearrangement links TRBV4-1 to TRBJ1-6, with TRBD1 matching 8 bases. The CDR3 has 17 amino acids. Trimming took 5 bases from V and 7 from J; bases not matched to a gene: 13. Germline CDR1 reads MGHRA; CDR2 reads YSYEKL. DNA of the CDR3: TGCGCCAGCAGCGACCGACAGGGGAGTATATTGAATTCACCCCTCCACTTT. Its translation: CASSDRQGSILNSPLHF.

The chain links TRBV6-5 to TRBJ1-2, with no clear D. The CDR3 is 13 amino acids. Trimming took off 4 bases at V and 6 bases at J, with 12 bases between the two ends. Germline V gives CDR1 MNHEY, CDR2 SVGAGI. The CDR3 spells CASSFRRADGYTF. The CDR3 nucleotides are TGTGCCAGCAGTTTTCGGCGAGCGGATGGCTACACCTTC.

The chain is built from TRBV15 and TRBJ2-5; TRBD1 matches 7 bases. Germline CDR1 LNHNV, CDR2 YYDKDF (reference sequence). Germline trimming cut 0 bases from V and 0 bases from J; bases unmatched to any gene: 4. The CDR3 extends over 16 amino acids. The CDR3 DNA sequence: TGTGCCACCAGCAGAGAGGTCAGGGGGTACCAAGAGACCCAGTACTTC. This translates into CATSREVRGYQETQYF.

This clone was counted between two and nine times. The gene calls are TRBV19 and TRBJ1-2, with 7 bases lining up with TRBD1. Trimming removed 4 bases from V and 0 bases from J; junction bases left unmatched: 5. CDR3 length: 15 amino acids. Germline-derived CDR1 and CDR2 are LNHDA and SQIVND (reference sequence). CDR3 sequence (DNA): TGTGCCAGTAGTACTACGGGACAGCCTAACTATGGCTACACCTTC. This codes for CASSTTGQPNYGYTF.

The chain uses TRBV24-1 and TRBJ2-3; D is unclear. Germline CDR1 is KGHDR and CDR2 is SFDVKD. V was clipped by 4 bases and J by 2 bases, with 12 bases between them. The CDR3 is 15 residues long. In DNA form, the CDR3 reads TGTGCCACCAGTGACTTGTCGGATGACACAGATACGCAGTATTTT. Its protein product is CATSDLSDDTDTQYF.

This clone has a count of ten or more. The genes are TRBV4-3 and TRBJ2-7, with a tentative D call TRBD1 (5 bases). The CDR3 consists of 13 residues. Germline-derived CDR1 and CDR2 are LGHNA and YSLEER. The V gene lost 1 base and the J gene lost 6 bases, with 10 bases spanning the gap. The CDR3 nucleotides are TGCGCCAGCAGCCAAGGGTCAGGGTTCGAGCAGTACTTC. Protein: CASSQGSGFEQYF.